This T cell receptor beta chain came from a study of OX40 agonist ivuxolimab in advanced cancers. Study information: Ivuxolimab, an antibody acting as an agonist of OX40 (CD134), was used to treat patients. The dose-escalation group included hepatocellular carcinoma, melanoma, renal cell carcinoma and head and neck cancer. Two cutaneous melanoma patients and one hepatocellular carcinoma patient, three in all, had partial responses.

In the case of this clone: Its antigen is undetermined.

General study findings and limits: Expansion of clones was among the lowest in partial responders at 0.1-3.0 mg/kg.

Sequenced by immunoSEQ multiplex PCR; TCRdb stores in-frame clones only, minus some. The table lists tens of thousands of clones, 80% to 95% of them singletons. This clonotype was sampled from an adult with an advanced solid tumor such as melanoma, head and neck, liver or kidney cancer. Sequenced material: CD4+ or CD8+ T cells sorted from blood, taken in a trial of the OX40 agonist ivuxolimab.

DNA of the CDR3: TGTGCCAGCAGCGTAGGGACGGTTAGCACAGATACGCAGTATTTT. Translated, it gives CASSVGTVSTDTQYF. J is TRBJ2-3 and V is TRBV9; D is uncertain. The CDR3 is made up of 15 amino acids. V lost 0 bases to trimming and J lost 0 bases, with 8 bases between them. Germline V gene lookup returns CDR1 SGDLS and CDR2 YYNGEE.